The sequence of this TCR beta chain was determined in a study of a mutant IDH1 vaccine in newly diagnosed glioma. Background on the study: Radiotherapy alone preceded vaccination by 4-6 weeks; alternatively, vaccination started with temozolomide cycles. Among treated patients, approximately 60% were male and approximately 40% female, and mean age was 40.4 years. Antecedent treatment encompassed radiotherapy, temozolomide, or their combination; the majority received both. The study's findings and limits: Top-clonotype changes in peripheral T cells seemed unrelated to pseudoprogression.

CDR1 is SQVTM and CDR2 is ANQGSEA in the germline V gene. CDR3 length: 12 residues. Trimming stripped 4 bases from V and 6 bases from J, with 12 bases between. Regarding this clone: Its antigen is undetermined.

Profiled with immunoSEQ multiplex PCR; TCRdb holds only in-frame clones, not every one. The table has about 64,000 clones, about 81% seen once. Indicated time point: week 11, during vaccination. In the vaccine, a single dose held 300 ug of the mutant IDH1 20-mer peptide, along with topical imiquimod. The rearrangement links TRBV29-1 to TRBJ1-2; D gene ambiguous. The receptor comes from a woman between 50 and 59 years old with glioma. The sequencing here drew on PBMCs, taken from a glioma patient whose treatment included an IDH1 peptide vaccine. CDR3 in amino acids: CSVAGLRNGYTF. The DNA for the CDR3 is TGCAGCGTTGCTGGGCTGCGGAATGGCTACACCTTC.